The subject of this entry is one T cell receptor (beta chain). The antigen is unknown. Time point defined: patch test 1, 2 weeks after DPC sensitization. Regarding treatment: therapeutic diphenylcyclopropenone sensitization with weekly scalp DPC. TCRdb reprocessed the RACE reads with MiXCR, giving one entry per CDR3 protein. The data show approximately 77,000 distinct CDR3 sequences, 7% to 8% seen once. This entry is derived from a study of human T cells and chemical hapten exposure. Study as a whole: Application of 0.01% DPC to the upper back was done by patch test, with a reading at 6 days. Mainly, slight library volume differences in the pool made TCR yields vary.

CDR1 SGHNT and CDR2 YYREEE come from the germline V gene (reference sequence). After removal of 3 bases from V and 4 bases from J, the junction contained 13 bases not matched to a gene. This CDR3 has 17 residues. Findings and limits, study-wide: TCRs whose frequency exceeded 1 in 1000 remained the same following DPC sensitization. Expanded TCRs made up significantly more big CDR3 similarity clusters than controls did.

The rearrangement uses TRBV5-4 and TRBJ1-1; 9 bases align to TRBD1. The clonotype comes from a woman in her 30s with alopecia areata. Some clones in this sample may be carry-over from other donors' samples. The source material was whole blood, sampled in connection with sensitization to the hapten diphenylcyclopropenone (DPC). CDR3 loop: CASSYQTGGFWSTEAFF. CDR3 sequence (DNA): TGTGCCAGCAGCTACCAGACAGGGGGTTTTTGGAGCACTGAAGCTTTCTTT.